These T cell receptor beta chains were read from a single sample in a study of CD8+CD57+ T cells in acquired aplastic anemia. One entry per CDR3 protein results from TCRdb running MiXCR on the reads. The table includes about 64,000 distinct CDR3 sequences, less than 65% detected once. The specimen was sorted CD4+, CD8+, or CD8+CD57+ T cells (not recorded which) from PBMCs. The receptor set was obtained from a human donor in good health, serving as a control. Both conserved end residues are part of each CDR3. D genes are given only for firm matches. The size entry is marked missing in some rows and otherwise reads once, few, many or a size class.

v_gene	d_gene	abundance	j_gene	CDR3aa	CDR3nt
TRBV2	TRBD1	-	TRBJ1-2	CASRDRGHNYGYTF	TGTGCCAGCAGGGACAGGGGACATAACTATGGCTACACCTTC
TRBV20-1	TRBD1	-	TRBJ2-7	CSATLTTGDPYEQYF	TGCAGTGCTACTTTGACGACAGGGGACCCCTACGAGCAGTACTTC
TRBV5-6	TRBD1	many	TRBJ1-2	CASSSLTGWNGYTF	TGTGCCAGCAGCTCGTTGACAGGGTGGAATGGCTACACCTTC
TRBV11-1	TRBD2	few	TRBJ2-5	CASSPILAGGPGETQYF	TGTGCCAGCAGCCCGATCCTAGCGGGGGGGCCGGGGGAGACCCAGTACTTC
TRBV12-3/TRBV12-4	TRBD1	many	TRBJ1-6	CASSLSTGGSSPLHF	TGTGCCAGCAGTTTGTCGACAGGGGGAAGTTCACCCCTCCACTTT
TRBV20-1	TRBD1	-	TRBJ1-4	CSARPPGQNNEELFF	TGCAGTGCTAGGCCCCCGGGACAGAATAATGAAGAACTGTTTTTT
TRBV5-1	TRBD2	many	TRBJ2-5	CASGLRGVSQETQYF	TGCGCCAGCGGCTTACGGGGGGTCAGTCAAGAGACCCAGTACTTC
TRBV7-2	-	-	TRBJ1-1	CASSFGGNTEAFF	TGTGCCAGCAGCTTTGGGGGAAACACTGAAGCTTTCTTT
TRBV24-1	-	once	TRBJ2-4	CATSEDSYPNSNQYF	TGTGCCACCAGTGAGGACAGCTACCCGAATAGCAATCAGTACTTC
TRBV10-3	-	-	TRBJ1-2	CAISGANYGYTF	TGTGCCATCAGTGGAGCTAACTATGGCTACACCTTC
TRBV11-3	-	-	TRBJ1-1	CASKGRNTEAFF	TGTGCTTCCAAGGGACGGAACACTGAAGCTTTCTTT
TRBV7-9	-	-	TRBJ1-5	CASSLTGHQPQHF	TGTGCCAGCAGCTTAACGGGACATCAGCCCCAGCATTTT
TRBV25-1	-	few	TRBJ1-1	CASSVEGVNTEAFF	TGTGCCAGCAGTGTTGAGGGGGTGAACACTGAAGCTTTCTTT
TRBV20-1	TRBD1	once	TRBJ1-2	CSASFHPDRHDYGYTF	TGCAGTGCTAGTTTCCACCCGGACAGGCATGACTATGGCTACACCTTC
TRBV6-1	-	few	TRBJ2-4	CASSLRMEIQYF	TGTGCCAGCAGTCTACGGATGGAAATTCAGTACTTC
TRBV5-6	-	once	TRBJ2-7	CASSLSGGREQYF	TGTGCCAGCAGCTTGTCCGGGGGACGCGAGCAGTACTTC
TRBV24-1	TRBD2	many	TRBJ2-1	CATSPGLAINEQFF	TGTGCCACCAGTCCGGGACTAGCGATCAATGAGCAGTTCTTC
TRBV15	-	-	TRBJ2-7	CATSSYRPFQGGAIHEQYF	TGTGCCACCAGCAGTTACCGCCCCTTTCAGGGGGGCGCGATCCACGAGCAGTACTTC
TRBV7-2	TRBD1	-	TRBJ1-2	CASSLARTGNGYTF	TGTGCCAGCAGCTTAGCGCGGACAGGCAATGGCTACACCTTC
TRBV6-1	-	many	TRBJ2-2	CASSKNSIMGTGELFF	TGTGCCAGCAGCAAAAACTCTATCATGGGCACCGGGGAGCTGTTTTTT
TRBV25-1	-	-	TRBJ2-7	CASSLSKGRGYEQYF	TGTGCCAGCAGTTTATCGAAGGGACGGGGCTACGAGCAGTACTTC
TRBV15	-	-	TRBJ1-2	CATSSPIGGNYGYTF	TGTGCCACCAGCAGCCCAATCGGGGGTAACTATGGCTACACCTTC
TRBV19	-	many	TRBJ1-1	CASSIGAVNTEAFF	TGTGCCAGTAGTATTGGTGCCGTGAACACTGAAGCTTTCTTT
TRBV5-1	TRBD2	-	TRBJ2-1	CASSLGAGVGDEQFF	TGCGCCAGCAGCTTAGGAGCGGGAGTCGGAGATGAGCAGTTCTTC
TRBV10-3	TRBD1	once	TRBJ1-5	CAISGEGTGVGNQPQHF	TGTGCCATCAGTGGGGAGGGTACAGGGGTGGGCAATCAGCCCCAGCATTTT
TRBV6-9	-	many	TRBJ2-3	CASSPRWAGCADTQYF	TGTGCCAGCAGTCCAAGGTGGGCTGGTTGTGCAGATACGCAGTATTTT
TRBV5-1	-	-	TRBJ2-3	CASSLGDNTDTQYF	TGCGCCAGCAGCTTGGGGGATAACACAGATACGCAGTATTTT
TRBV29-1	-	few	TRBJ1-2	CSVGLRPNYGYTF	TGCAGCGTTGGGCTACGGCCTAACTATGGCTACACCTTC
TRBV30	-	-	TRBJ2-7	CAGARRGTDYEQYF	TGCGCCGGAGCCCGAAGGGGGACGGACTACGAGCAGTACTTC
TRBV29-1	-	few	TRBJ2-1	CSARTDNEQFF	TGCAGCGCCCGGACAGACAATGAGCAGTTCTTC
TRBV11-2	-	-	TRBJ2-7	CASSLSSSYEQYF	TGTGCCAGCAGCTTGTCAAGCTCCTACGAACAGTACTTC
TRBV30	-	many	TRBJ1-5	CAWNGDSNQPQHF	TGTGCCTGGAACGGAGATAGCAATCAGCCCCAGCATTTT
TRBV24-1	-	-	TRBJ2-2	CATSDAPTAYNEQFF	TGTGCCACCAGTGATGCACCGACAGCATACAATGAGCAGTTTTTT
TRBV20-1	-	-	TRBJ2-7	CSASSRTGYEQYF	TGCAGTGCTAGCTCCAGGACTGGCTACGAGCAGTACTTC
TRBV19	-	-	TRBJ2-7	CASSIAPGSTYEQYF	TGTGCCAGTAGTATAGCCCCCGGATCCACCTACGAGCAGTACTTC
TRBV6-7	-	-	TRBJ2-6	CASSEQGRGGSGANVLTF	TGTGCCAGCAGTGAACAGGGGCGGGGAGGCTCTGGGGCCAACGTCCTGACTTTC
TRBV15	TRBD2	-	TRBJ2-7	CATSRGVTSGRYEQYF	TGTGCCACCAGCAGAGGGGTGACTAGCGGGAGATACGAGCAGTACTTC
TRBV19	-	-	TRBJ1-5	CASHKDKGQNQPQHF	TGTGCCAGTCATAAAGACAAAGGCCAGAATCAGCCCCAGCATTTT
TRBV20-1	-	-	TRBJ2-7	CSAREQYF	TGCAGTGCTAGAGAGCAGTACTTC
TRBV27	-	many	TRBJ1-5	CASSLRVQQPQHF	TGTGCCAGCAGTTTAAGGGTCCAGCAGCCCCAGCATTTT
TRBV10-3	TRBD2	-	TRBJ2-1	CAIRGLAGAQSSYNEQFF	TGTGCCATCAGGGGACTAGCGGGAGCGCAAAGCTCCTACAATGAGCAGTTCTTC
TRBV10-3	TRBD2	-	TRBJ2-7	CAIRPGLVYEQYF	TGTGCCATCAGGCCGGGACTAGTCTACGAGCAGTACTTC